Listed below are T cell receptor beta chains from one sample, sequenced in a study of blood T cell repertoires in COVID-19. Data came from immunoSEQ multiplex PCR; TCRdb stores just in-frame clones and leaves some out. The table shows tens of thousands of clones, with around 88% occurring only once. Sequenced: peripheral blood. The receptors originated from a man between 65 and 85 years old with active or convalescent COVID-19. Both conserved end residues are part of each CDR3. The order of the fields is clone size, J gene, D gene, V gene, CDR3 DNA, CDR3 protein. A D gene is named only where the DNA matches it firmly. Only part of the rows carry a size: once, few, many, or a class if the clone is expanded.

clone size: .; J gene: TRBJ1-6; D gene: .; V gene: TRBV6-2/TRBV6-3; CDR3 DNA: TGTGCCAGCAGTTACATGGAAGACAGTTGGAGTTCACCCCTCCACTTT; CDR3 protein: CASSYMEDSWSSPLHF
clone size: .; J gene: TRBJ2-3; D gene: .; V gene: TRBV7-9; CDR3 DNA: TGTGCCAGCAGCCCACTGAGATCAGATACGCAGTATTTT; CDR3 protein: CASSPLRSDTQYF
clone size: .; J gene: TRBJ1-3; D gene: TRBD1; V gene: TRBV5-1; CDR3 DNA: TGCGCCAGCAGCTTACCGGGACAGGGGTCTGGAAACACCATATATTTT; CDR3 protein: CASSLPGQGSGNTIYF
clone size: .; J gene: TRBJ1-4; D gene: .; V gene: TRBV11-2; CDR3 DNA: TGTGCCAGCAGCTTAGTAGGCGGGGGTCTAGTTGAAAAACTGTTTTTT; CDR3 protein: CASSLVGGGLVEKLFF
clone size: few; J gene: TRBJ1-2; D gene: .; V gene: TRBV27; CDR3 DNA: TGTGCCAGCAGTTGGGGCGGTGGAGATGGCTACACCTTC; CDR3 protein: CASSWGGGDGYTF
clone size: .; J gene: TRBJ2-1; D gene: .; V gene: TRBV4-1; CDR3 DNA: TGCGCCAGCAGCCAAGAAATAGCTTATGAGCAGTTCTTC; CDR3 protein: CASSQEIAYEQFF
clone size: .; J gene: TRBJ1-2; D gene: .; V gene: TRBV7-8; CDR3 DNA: TGTGCCAGCAGCCCAGGGGTGGGGTTGGGATCCGGCTACACCTTC; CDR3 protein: CASSPGVGLGSGYTF
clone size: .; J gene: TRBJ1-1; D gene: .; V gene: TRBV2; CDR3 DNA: TGTGCCAGCAACCCGGGGAACACTGAAGCTTTCTTT; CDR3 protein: CASNPGNTEAFF
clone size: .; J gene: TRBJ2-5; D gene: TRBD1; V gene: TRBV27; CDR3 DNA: TGTGCCAGCAGTTTATACGACAGGGATGGGGAGACCCAGTACTTC; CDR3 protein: CASSLYDRDGETQYF
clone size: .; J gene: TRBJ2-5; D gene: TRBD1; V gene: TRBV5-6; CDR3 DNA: TGTGCCAGCAGCACCGACAGGGTCGAGACCCAGTACTTC; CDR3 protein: CASSTDRVETQYF
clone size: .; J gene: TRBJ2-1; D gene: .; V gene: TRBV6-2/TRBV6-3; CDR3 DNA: TGTGCCAGCAGTACCCCCCAGGGTGGACATGAGCAGTTCTTC; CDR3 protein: CASSTPQGGHEQFF
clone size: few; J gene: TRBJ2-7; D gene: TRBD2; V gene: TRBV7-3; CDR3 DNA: TGTGCCAGCAGCCCGGGACTAGCCTCCTACGAGCAGTACTTC; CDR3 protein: CASSPGLASYEQYF
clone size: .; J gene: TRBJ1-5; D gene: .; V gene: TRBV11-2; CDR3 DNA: TGTGCCAGCAGTCCTGACCGGGTTCAGCCCCAGCATTTT; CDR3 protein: CASSPDRVQPQHF
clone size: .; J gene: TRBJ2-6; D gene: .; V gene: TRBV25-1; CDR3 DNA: TGTGCCAGCAGTGAATCAGGGGCGCCAGGGGCCAACGTCCTGACTTTC; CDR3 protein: CASSESGAPGANVLTF
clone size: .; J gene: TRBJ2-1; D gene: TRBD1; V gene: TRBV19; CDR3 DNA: TGTGCCAGTAGTACCGGGACAGGGGTAGCCCAGGGGGAGCAGTTCTTC; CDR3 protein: CASSTGTGVAQGEQFF
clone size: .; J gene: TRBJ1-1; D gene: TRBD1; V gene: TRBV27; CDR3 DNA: TGTGCCAGCAAAGCTGGACAGGGGCTCAACACTGAAGCTTTCTTT; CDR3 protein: CASKAGQGLNTEAFF
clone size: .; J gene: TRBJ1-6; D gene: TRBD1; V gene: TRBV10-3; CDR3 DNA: TGTGCCATCAGTGAGCCTCGGGACAGTTTTCCCCTCCACTTT; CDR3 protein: CAISEPRDSFPLHF
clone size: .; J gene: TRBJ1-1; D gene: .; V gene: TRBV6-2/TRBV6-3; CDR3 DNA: TGTGCCAGCAGTCAAGGGGTGTACACTGAAGCTTTCTTT; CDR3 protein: CASSQGVYTEAFF
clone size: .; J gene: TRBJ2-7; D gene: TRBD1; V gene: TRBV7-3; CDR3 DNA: TGTGCCAGCAGCGCTATTGCGGGACAGGGTTTTCCTCAATACTTC; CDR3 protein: CASSAIAGQGFPQYF
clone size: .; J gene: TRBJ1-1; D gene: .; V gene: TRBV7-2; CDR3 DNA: TGTGCCAGCAGCGCAACCGGGACTCAGAACACTGAAGCTTTCTTT; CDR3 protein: CASSATGTQNTEAFF
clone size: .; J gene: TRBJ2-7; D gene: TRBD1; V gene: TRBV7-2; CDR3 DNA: TGTGCCAGCAGCGTATACAGGGGGCTAAACGAGCAGTACTTC; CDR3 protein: CASSVYRGLNEQYF
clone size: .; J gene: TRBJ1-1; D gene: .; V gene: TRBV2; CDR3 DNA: TGTGCCAGCAGCCTACAGGGCATAATGAACACTGAAGCTTTCTTT; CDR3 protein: CASSLQGIMNTEAFF
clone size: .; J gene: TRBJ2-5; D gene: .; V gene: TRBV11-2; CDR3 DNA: TGTGCCAGCCTATCAAATCGGGGGGCCCCGGGGACCCAGTACTTC; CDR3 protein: CASLSNRGAPGTQYF
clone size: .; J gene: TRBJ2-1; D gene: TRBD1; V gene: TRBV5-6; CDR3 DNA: TGTGCCAGCAGCTTGCTTAGGACAGGGGGATACAATGAGCAGTTCTTC; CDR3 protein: CASSLLRTGGYNEQFF
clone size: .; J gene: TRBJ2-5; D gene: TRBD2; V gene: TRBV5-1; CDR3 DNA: TGCGCCAGCAGCACTATAGCGGGACAAGAGACCCAGTACTTC; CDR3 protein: CASSTIAGQETQYF
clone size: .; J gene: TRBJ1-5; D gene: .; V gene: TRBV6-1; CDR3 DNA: TGTGCCAGCAGTGAAGCGGGACACGAACCCAATCAGCCCCAGCATTTT; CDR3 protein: CASSEAGHEPNQPQHF
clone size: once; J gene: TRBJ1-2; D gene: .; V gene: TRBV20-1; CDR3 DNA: TGCAGTGCTAGTTCAGGCTATGGCTACACCTTC; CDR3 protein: CSASSGYGYTF
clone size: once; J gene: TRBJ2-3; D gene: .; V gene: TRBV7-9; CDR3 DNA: TGTGCCAGCAGCTTCGAGGGTTCCACAGATACGCAGTATTTT; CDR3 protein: CASSFEGSTDTQYF
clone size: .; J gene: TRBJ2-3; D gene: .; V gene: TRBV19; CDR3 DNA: TGTGCCAGTAGTTTACAGGGTGCAGATACGCAGTATTTT; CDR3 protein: CASSLQGADTQYF
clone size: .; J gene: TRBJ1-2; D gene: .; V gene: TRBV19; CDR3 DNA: TGTGCCAGTAGCTTCCCGGGACAATCCCCCAAAGGCTACACCTTC; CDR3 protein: CASSFPGQSPKGYTF
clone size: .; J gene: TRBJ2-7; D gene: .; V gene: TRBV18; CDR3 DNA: TGTGCCAGCTCACCCCCGGACAGCTACGAGCAGTACTTC; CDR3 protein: CASSPPDSYEQYF
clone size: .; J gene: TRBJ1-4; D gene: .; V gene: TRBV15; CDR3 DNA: TGTGCCACCAGCAAGGCCCCGGGTGTGACTAATGAAAAACTGTTTTTT; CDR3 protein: CATSKAPGVTNEKLFF
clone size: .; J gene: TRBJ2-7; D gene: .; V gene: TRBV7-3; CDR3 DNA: TGTGCCAGCAGCCTGGGGCAGGCGGGAAACTACGAGCAGTACTTC; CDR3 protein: CASSLGQAGNYEQYF
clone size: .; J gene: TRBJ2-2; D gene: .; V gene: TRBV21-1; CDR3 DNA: TGTGCCAGCAGCAACGAGGGCAGGGGGATTCCGAACACCGGGGAGCTGTTTTTT; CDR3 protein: CASSNEGRGIPNTGELFF
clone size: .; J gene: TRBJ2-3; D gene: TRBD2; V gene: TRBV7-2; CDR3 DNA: TGTGCCAGCAGCCTCAAACTAGCGGGAGGGCCCACAGATACGCAGTATTTT; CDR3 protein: CASSLKLAGGPTDTQYF
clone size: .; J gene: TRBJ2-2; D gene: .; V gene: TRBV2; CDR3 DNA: TGTGCCAGCAGTCCGCAACCGGGACTGAACACCGGGGAGCTGTTTTTT; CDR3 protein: CASSPQPGLNTGELFF
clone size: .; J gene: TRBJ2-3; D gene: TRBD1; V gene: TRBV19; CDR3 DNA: TGTGCCAGTAGTGACGGGGGACAGGGTACAGATACGCAGTATTTT; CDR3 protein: CASSDGGQGTDTQYF
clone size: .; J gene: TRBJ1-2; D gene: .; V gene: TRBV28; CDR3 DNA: TGTGCCTCTATCAAAGGGGTGGGCTATGGCTACACCTTC; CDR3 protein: CASIKGVGYGYTF
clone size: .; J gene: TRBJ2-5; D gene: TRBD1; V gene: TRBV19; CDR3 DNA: TGTGCCAGTAGTGTACGGACAGGGGGCGGAGAGACCCAGTACTTC; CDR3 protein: CASSVRTGGGETQYF
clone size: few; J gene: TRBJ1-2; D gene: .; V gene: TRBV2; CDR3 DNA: TGTGCCAGCAGTGAACTCCCCCTACTGAATGGCTACACCTTC; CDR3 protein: CASSELPLLNGYTF
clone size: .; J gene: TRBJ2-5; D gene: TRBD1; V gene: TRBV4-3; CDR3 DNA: TGCGCCAGCAGCCAGCAACAGGGGCAAGAGACCCAGTACTTC; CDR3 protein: CASSQQQGQETQYF
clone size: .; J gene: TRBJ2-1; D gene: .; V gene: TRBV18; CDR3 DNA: TGTGCCAGCTCACCAACACAGGGAAATGAGCAGTTCTTC; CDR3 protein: CASSPTQGNEQFF
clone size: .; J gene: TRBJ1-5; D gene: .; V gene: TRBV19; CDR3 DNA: TGTGCCAGTAGCGACTTATACAATCAGCCCCAGCATTTT; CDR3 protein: CASSDLYNQPQHF
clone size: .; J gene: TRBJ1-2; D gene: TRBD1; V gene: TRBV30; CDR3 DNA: TGTGCCTGGTGGAGGGGGCCGGGCTATGGCTACACCTTC; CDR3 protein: CAWWRGPGYGYTF
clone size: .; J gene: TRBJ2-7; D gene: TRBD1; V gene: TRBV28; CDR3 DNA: TGTGCCAGCAGTACCCGGGACAGGGGAACCTACGAGCAGTACTTC; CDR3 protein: CASSTRDRGTYEQYF
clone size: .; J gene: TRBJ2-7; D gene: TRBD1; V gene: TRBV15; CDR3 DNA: TGTGCCACCAGCCGGGGACAGCCGGGTAATAGGGAGCAGTACTTC; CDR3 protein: CATSRGQPGNREQYF
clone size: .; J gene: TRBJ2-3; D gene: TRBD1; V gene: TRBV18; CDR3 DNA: TGTGCCAGCAGGGACAGCTCCACAGATACGCAGTATTTT; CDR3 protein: CASRDSSTDTQYF
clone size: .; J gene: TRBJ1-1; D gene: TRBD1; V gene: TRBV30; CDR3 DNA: TGTGCCTGGAGTCGCGGACAGGGGATCACTGAAGCTTTCTTT; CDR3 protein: CAWSRGQGITEAFF
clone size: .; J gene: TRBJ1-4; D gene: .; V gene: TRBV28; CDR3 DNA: TGTGCCAGCAGAGGGCAGGGGTTGGGAAAACTGTTTTTT; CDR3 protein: CASRGQGLGKLFF
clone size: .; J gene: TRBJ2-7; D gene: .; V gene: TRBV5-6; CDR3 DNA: TGTGCCAGCAGCTTCAGAGGGGCGGGATACTACGAGCAGTACTTC; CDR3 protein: CASSFRGAGYYEQYF
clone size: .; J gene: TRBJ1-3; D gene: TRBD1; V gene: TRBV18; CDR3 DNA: TGTGCCAGCTCACCACCAGCAGGGGGCGGTGGAAACACCATATATTTT; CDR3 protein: CASSPPAGGGGNTIYF
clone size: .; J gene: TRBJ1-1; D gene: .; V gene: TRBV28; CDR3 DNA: TGTGCCAGCAGTTTTCCAACAGGGAGGAACACTGAAGCTTTCTTT; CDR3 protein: CASSFPTGRNTEAFF